These 23 T cell receptor beta chains originate from one sample sequenced in a study of blood T cell repertoires in COVID-19. Method: immunoSEQ multiplex PCR; TCRdb's copy keeps in-frame clones and lacks some. The sample contains 130,000 or so clones, about 76% of which appear only once. Sequences were obtained from peripheral blood. These receptors all come from a woman aged 60-75 years with active or convalescent COVID-19.

The chain combines TRBV7-8 with TRBJ1-6; no reliable D call. Germline assignment: CDR1 SGHVS and CDR2 FQNEAQ. The CDR3 runs to 16 residues. The V end lost 5 bases, the J end lost 5 bases, and 16 bases lay between the germline ends. CDR3 in DNA: TGTGCCAGCAGCCAGGAGGGAAATCGAAATAATTCACCCCTCCACTTT. Residues: CASSQEGNRNNSPLHF.

The rearrangement links TRBV19 to TRBJ2-7, with 10 bases that match TRBD2. The CDR3 runs to 14 residues. With 3 bases clipped from V and 6 bases from J, the junction kept 5 bases outside the gene matches. Germline loops: CDR1 LNHDA, CDR2 SQIVND (reference sequence). CDR3: CASSMVLAGVEQYF. The CDR3 DNA reads TGTGCCAGTAGTATGGTTCTAGCGGGAGTCGAGCAGTACTTC.

The table lists this clone with a few counts. V gene TRBV6-5 combines with J gene TRBJ2-7; no firm D call. CDR1 is MNHEY and CDR2 is SVGAGI in the germline V gene. V lost 2 bases, J lost 2 bases, and 7 bases lay in between. The CDR3 is 13 residues long. CDR3 sequence reads: CASSYGQTYEQYF. The CDR3, as DNA: TGTGCCAGCAGTTACGGGCAGACCTACGAGCAGTACTTC.

This rearrangement joins TRBV19 to TRBJ2-7; D perhaps matches TRBD2 (6 bases). Germline values: CDR1 LNHDA, CDR2 SQIVND (reference sequence). The CDR3 runs to 16 residues. V was trimmed by 2 bases and J by 5 bases, leaving 19 bases between them. The CDR3 DNA is TGTGCCAGTAGTATAAACTTACACGGGGGTACGCACGAGCAGTACGTC. Translation gives CASSINLHGGTHEQYV.

This clone was counted only a few times. The chain couples TRBV19 to TRBJ2-3, with 8 bases that match TRBD2. The V gene's germline CDR1 is LNHDA and CDR2 SQIVND (reference sequence). Unmatched junction bases numbered 7, after V lost 5 bases and J lost 6 bases. This CDR3 is built from 14 residues. DNA for the CDR3: TGTGCCAGTAGTCCCGGGGGGGCTGGTGATACGCAGTATTTT. Amino acids: CASSPGGAGDTQYF.

The V call is TRBV3-1 (or the pseudogene TRBV3-2), the J call TRBJ1-2, with 11 bases fitting TRBD1. The V gene's germline CDR1 is LGHDT and CDR2 YNNKEL (reference sequence). This CDR3 region has 15 residues. V was clipped by 1 base and J by 7 bases; unmatched bases: 5. The CDR3 bases are TGTGCCAGCAGCCAAGTTACCGGGACAGGGGGTGGCTACACCTTC. It is translated as CASSQVTGTGGGYTF.

The chain is built from TRBV7-3 and TRBJ2-7; 10 bases fit TRBD2. The CDR3 runs 14 residues. Germline trimming cut 5 bases from V and 3 bases from J; bases unmatched to any gene: 4. The germline gives CDR1 SGHTA, CDR2 FQGTGA. Here the CDR3 reads CASSRLAGSYEQYF. DNA of the CDR3: TGTGCCAGCAGCCGACTAGCGGGTAGCTACGAGCAGTACTTC.

This clone has only one observation. The chain couples TRBV6-2 or TRBV6-3 to TRBJ2-7, with D perhaps matching TRBD1 (5 bases). The CDR3 is made up of 12 amino acids. V lost 6 bases and J lost 2, with 8 bases in between. The germline V gene has CDR1 MNHEY and CDR2 SVGEGT. The CDR3 here is CASSDRAYEQYV. CDR3 in DNA: TGTGCCAGCAGCGACAGAGCCTACGAGCAGTACGTC.

This rearrangement joins TRBV18 to TRBJ2-3, with TRBD2 matching over 11 bases. Trimming removed 1 base from V and 1 base from J; junction bases left unmatched: 16. Germline V gene data show CDR1 as KGHSH and CDR2 as LQKENI. The CDR3 covers 21 residues. CDR3 amino acids: CASSPRGSSGGARFGTDTQYF. CDR3 nucleotides: TGTGCCAGCTCACCACGTGGGAGTAGCGGGGGGGCCCGCTTTGGCACAGATACGCAGTATTTT.

V is TRBV11-2 and J is TRBJ2-7; 11 positions agree with TRBD1. The CDR3 totals 14 residues. CDR1 is SGHAT and CDR2 is FQNNGV in the germline V gene. The V and J ends lost 5 bases and 4 bases, in that order; junction bases with no gene match: 4. CDR3 DNA: TGTGCCAGCAGCGGCCGGGACAGGGGGTACGAGCAGTACTTC. Its translation: CASSGRDRGYEQYF. Together with reference TRBV11-2 and TRBJ2-7, the CDR3 gives the full variable domain: EAGVAQSPRYKIIEKRQSVAFWCNPISGHATLYWYQQILGQGPKLLIQFQNNGVVDDSQLPKDRFSAERLKGVDSTLKIQPAKLEDSAVYLCASSGRDRGYEQYFGPGTRLTVT.

CDR3 sequence: CASSLSDRVVGNTIYF. Written as DNA, the CDR3 is TGTGCCAGCAGTTTGTCCGACAGGGTAGTTGGAAACACCATATATTTT. The chain recombines TRBV28 with TRBJ1-3; TRBD1 matches 7 bases. The trim removed 3 bases at V and 3 bases at J, leaving 8 bases unmatched. CDR3 length equals 16 residues. CDR1 is MDHEN and CDR2 is SYDVKM in the germline V gene.

This chain connects TRBV11-2 to TRBJ2-3; the D gene is possibly TRBD1 (6 bases). The length of the CDR3 is 13 residues. Per germline, CDR1 SGHAT and CDR2 FQNNGV. Trimming pared 4 bases from V and 11 bases from J, leaving 16 bases between. The CDR3 loop is CASSSLALGGQYF. The CDR3, as DNA: TGTGCCAGCAGCTCACTTGCCCTAGGGGGGCAGTATTTT. The whole variable domain, filled in from reference TRBV11-2 and TRBJ2-3, reads EAGVAQSPRYKIIEKRQSVAFWCNPISGHATLYWYQQILGQGPKLLIQFQNNGVVDDSQLPKDRFSAERLKGVDSTLKIQPAKLEDSAVYLCASSSLALGGQYFGPGTRLTVL.

This chain uses TRBV18 with TRBJ2-7, with D hard to call. The CDR3 has 15 residues. The V gene's germline CDR1 is KGHSH and CDR2 LQKENI. V lost 6 bases, J lost 3 bases, and 18 bases lay in between. Written as DNA, the CDR3 is TGTGCCAGCTCTACCACGCGGCAGAACGTCTACGAGCAGTACTTC. Translated, it gives CASSTTRQNVYEQYF.

The chain recombines TRBV18 with TRBJ2-3; D unresolved. CDR1 is KGHSH and CDR2 is LQKENI in the germline V gene. There are 14 residues in the CDR3. V lost 6 bases to trimming and J lost 0 bases, with 10 bases between them. The CDR3 coding sequence is TGTGCCAGCTCCCCGGCGAGGAGCACAGATACGCAGTATTTT. Translating it yields CASSPARSTDTQYF.

The gene calls are TRBV28 and TRBJ1-2; 7 bases line up with TRBD1. Germline V gene data show CDR1 as MDHEN and CDR2 as SYDVKM. The CDR3 is made up of 13 amino acids. V was clipped by 6 bases and J by 2 bases; unmatched bases: 3. The CDR3 DNA follows: TGTGCCAGCAGAAAACAGGGGAACTATGGCTACACCTTC. As protein: CASRKQGNYGYTF.

V gene TRBV24-1 combines with J gene TRBJ2-7; no definite D call. Trimming removed 3 bases from V and 6 bases from J, with 11 bases in between. CDR3 size: 13 residues. Germline loops: CDR1 KGHDR, CDR2 SFDVKD. CDR3 nucleotides: TGTGCCACCAGTGATCCGTCTAGTAGCGAGCAGTACTTC. Encoded protein: CATSDPSSSEQYF.

The V and J genes are TRBV11-2 and TRBJ1-6; TRBD1 matches 9 bases. There are 14 residues in the CDR3. Germline V gene data show CDR1 as SGHAT and CDR2 as FQNNGV. Trimming cost V 3 bases and J 7 bases; bases outside gene matches: 1. The CDR3 DNA sequence: TGTGCCAGCAGCTTGGGGACAGGGAATTCACCCCTCCACTTT. Amino acids: CASSLGTGNSPLHF.

The V and J genes are TRBV7-2 and TRBJ1-2; 7 bases map to TRBD1. The CDR3 covers 14 residues. Looked up from germline, CDR1 is SGHTA and CDR2 is FQGNSA. V trimming: 1 base; J trimming: 4 bases; junction bases outside the gene matches: 3. The CDR3 nucleotides read TGTGCCAGCAGCTTAGGAGGGACAGCCTATGGCTACACCTTC. This translates into CASSLGGTAYGYTF.

This clone appeared a few times. The chain is built from TRBV3-1 (or the pseudogene TRBV3-2) and TRBJ2-7; D gene unclear. The germline V gene encodes CDR1 LGHDT and CDR2 YNNKEL (reference sequence). The CDR3 runs to 14 residues. Trimming removed 0 bases at V and 0 bases at J, with 6 bases between. The CDR3 DNA reads as TGTGCCAGCAGCCAAGATCCCAGCTCCTACGAGCAGTACGTC. It encodes CASSQDPSSYEQYV.

V gene TRBV6-2 or TRBV6-3 combines with J gene TRBJ2-3, with 7 positions matching TRBD1. Unmatched junction bases numbered 10, after V lost 1 base and J lost 0 bases. The germline gives CDR1 MNHEY, CDR2 SVGEGT. The CDR3 length is 18 residues. CDR3: CASSYYSNRGTSTDTQYF. For the CDR3, the DNA is TGTGCCAGCAGTTACTATTCCAACAGGGGTACTAGCACAGATACGCAGTATTTT.

The chain couples TRBV19 to TRBJ2-3, with D perhaps matching TRBD2 (5 bases). Per germline, CDR1 LNHDA and CDR2 SQIVND (reference sequence). Trimming stripped 5 bases from V and 2 bases from J, with 11 bases between. This CDR3 comprises 14 residues. CDR3 nucleotide sequence: TGTGCCAGTAGTTTGCCGGGGTACACAGATACGCAGTATTTT. Protein sequence: CASSLPGYTDTQYF. Combining the CDR3 with reference TRBV19 and TRBJ2-3 gives the whole variable domain DGGITQSPKYLFRKEGQNVTLSCEQNLNHDAMYWYRQDPGQGLRLIYYSQIVNDFQKGDIAEGYSVSREKKESFPLTVTSAQKNPTAFYLCASSLPGYTDTQYFGPGTRLTVL.

This clone was seen only once. The chain uses TRBV3-1 (or the pseudogene TRBV3-2) and TRBJ2-7, with 8 bases aligning to TRBD1. This CDR3 contains 17 residues. Unmatched junction bases numbered 15, after V lost 2 bases and J lost 6 bases. The V gene's germline CDR1 is LGHDT and CDR2 YNNKEL (reference sequence). CDR3 in DNA: TGTGCCAGCAGCCAACCTGCCTCCGGGACAGGAGGGGGCGAGCAGTACTTC. It encodes CASSQPASGTGGGEQYF.

V usage is TRBV19 and J usage is TRBJ1-6, with 8 bases lining up with TRBD1. The CDR3 length is 14 residues. The V gene's germline CDR1 is LNHDA and CDR2 SQIVND (reference sequence). V lost 10 bases, J lost 7 bases, and 9 bases stayed unmatched. CDR3: CATQTGEGNSPLHF. CDR3 nucleotide sequence: TGTGCCACTCAGACAGGGGAGGGCAATTCACCCCTCCACTTT.